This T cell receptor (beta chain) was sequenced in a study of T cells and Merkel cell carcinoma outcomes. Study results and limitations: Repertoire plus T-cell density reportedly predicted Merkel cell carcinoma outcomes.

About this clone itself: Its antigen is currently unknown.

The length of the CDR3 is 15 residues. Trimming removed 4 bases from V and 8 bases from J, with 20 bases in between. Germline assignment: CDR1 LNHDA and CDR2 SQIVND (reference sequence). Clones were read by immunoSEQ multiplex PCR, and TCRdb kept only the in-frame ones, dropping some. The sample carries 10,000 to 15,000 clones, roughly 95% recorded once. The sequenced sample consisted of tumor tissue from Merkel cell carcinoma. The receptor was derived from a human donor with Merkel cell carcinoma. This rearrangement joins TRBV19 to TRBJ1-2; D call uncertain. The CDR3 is CASSREPNPLGGYTF. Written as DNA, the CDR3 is TGTGCCAGTAGTAGGGAGCCCAATCCCCTGGGAGGCTACACCTTC.